This T cell receptor (beta chain) stems from a study of cytomegalovirus exposure and HLA in healthy donors. Looking at the study overall: An analysis done earlier identified about 120 million unique TCR beta sequences from approximately 170 million T cells. Study conclusions and caveats: Indistinguishability led to the exclusion of some V segments, TRBV6-2 and TRBV6-3 included.

PCR involved 60 Vbeta and 13 Jbeta primers. TCRdb keeps only in-frame clones here, not all; method: immunoSEQ multiplex PCR. This sample has over 100,000 clones; around 80% occur once, and the top ten carry around a fifth. In regard to this clone: Its antigen is currently unknown.

This CDR3 comprises 13 residues. The germline V gene encodes CDR1 SGHVS and CDR2 FQNEAQ. V dropped 5 bases and J dropped 5 bases, with 13 bases sitting between them. The V call is TRBV7-8, the J call TRBJ2-7, with a possible D match to TRBD1 (5 bases). The sample consisted of PBMCs. This receptor was obtained from a man aged 25 to 45 in good health and CMV-seropositive. This chain's CDR3 is CASSPRVFDEQYF. DNA of the CDR3: TGTGCCAGCAGCCCCAGGGTCTTTGACGAGCAGTACTTC.